The T cell receptor (beta chain) under discussion was sequenced for a study of blood T cell repertoires in COVID-19. V was shortened by 4 bases and J by 8 bases, with 17 bases between the two germline ends. Germline V gene data show CDR1 as LGHDT and CDR2 as YNNKEL (reference sequence). The CDR3 runs to 14 residues. The assay was immunoSEQ multiplex PCR, and TCRdb's table has in-frame clones only and misses some. The table lists 100,000 to 120,000 clones, more than 75% of them singletons. V gene TRBV3-1 (or the pseudogene TRBV3-2) combines with J gene TRBJ1-2; unclear D gene. The sequenced sample consisted of peripheral blood. The receptor's source is a woman aged 40 to 55 with acute or convalescent COVID-19. The CDR3 coding sequence is TGTGCCAGCAGCCTCAGTCGGGGTCTGTTCGGCTACACCTTC. It codes for CASSLSRGLFGYTF.